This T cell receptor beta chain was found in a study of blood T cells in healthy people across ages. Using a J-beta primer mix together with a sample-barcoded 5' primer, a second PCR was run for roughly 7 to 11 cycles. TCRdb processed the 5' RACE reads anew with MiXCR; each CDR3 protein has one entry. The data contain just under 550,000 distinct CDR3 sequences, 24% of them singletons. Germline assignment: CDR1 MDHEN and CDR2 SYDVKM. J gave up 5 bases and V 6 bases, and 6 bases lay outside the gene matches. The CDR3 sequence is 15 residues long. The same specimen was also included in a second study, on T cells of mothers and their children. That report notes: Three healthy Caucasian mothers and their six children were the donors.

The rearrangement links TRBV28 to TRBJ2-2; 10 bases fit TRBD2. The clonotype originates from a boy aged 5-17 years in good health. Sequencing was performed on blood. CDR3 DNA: TGTGCCAGCAGCGCCGGGACTAGCGTAACCGGGGAGCTGTTTTTT. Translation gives CASSAGTSVTGELFF.